This T cell receptor (beta chain) was identified in a study of PD-1 blockade in classical Hodgkin lymphoma. The data were produced by immunoSEQ multiplex PCR, yet TCRdb's version contains in-frame clones alone and is incomplete. Altogether roughly 92,000 clones are present, roughly 92% being singletons, with the ten largest covering 2.5% to 3.5%. The CDR3 totals 15 residues. Unmatched junction bases numbered 12, after V lost 8 bases and J lost 2 bases. CDR1 and CDR2 from the germline V gene are GTSNPN and SVGIG (reference sequence). All trial patients relapsed after autologous stem cell transplantation. This clone came up a few times. The same CDR3 also results from other DNA sequences found in this sample.

The sequences come from peripheral blood mononuclear cells (PBMCs), collected at baseline. This receptor was identified in a human donor with classical Hodgkin lymphoma. The chain links TRBV30 to TRBJ2-3, with TRBD1 identical over 8 bases. CDR3 sequence: CAGAKDRGLTDTQYF. The CDR3 DNA reads as TGTGCCGGAGCGAAAGACAGGGGCCTCACAGATACGCAGTATTTT.